A selection of T cell receptor beta chains follows, all from one sample in a study of T cell repertoires in cytomegalovirus infection. TCRdb itself ran the reads through MiXCR, one entry per CDR3 protein. The sample comprises under 850,000 distinct CDR3 sequences, 33% of which are singletons, and about 20% rests with the top ten. Antigen specificity for these receptors is unknown. This sample comprised cultured PBMCs, obtained from culture after CMV antigen stimulation. These receptors were taken from a human donor in good health (CMV status not recorded). Some clones in this sample may be carry-over from other donors' samples. Both conserved end residues are part of each CDR3. D genes are given only for firm matches. A clone size is listed for some rows: how often the clone was seen (once, few, many), or a class if it is expanded.

clone size: few
D gene: NA
J gene: TRBJ1-6
V gene: TRBV10-3
CDR3 protein: CAIREGDSPLHF
CDR3 DNA: TGTGCCATCAGAGAGGGGGATTCACCCCTCCACTTT

clone size: few
D gene: NA
J gene: TRBJ2-1
V gene: TRBV4-1
CDR3 protein: CASSQDQGSNEQFF
CDR3 DNA: TGCGCCAGCAGCCAAGACCAGGGTTCCAATGAGCAGTTCTTC

clone size: NA
D gene: TRBD1
J gene: TRBJ2-3
V gene: TRBV6-5
CDR3 protein: CASSYFAGGSADTQYF
CDR3 DNA: TGTGCCAGCAGTTACTTTGCAGGGGGCAGCGCAGATACGCAGTATTTT

clone size: few
D gene: TRBD2
J gene: TRBJ2-1
V gene: TRBV7-2
CDR3 protein: CASSPSLAGNHEQFF
CDR3 DNA: TGTGCCAGCAGCCCCTCGCTAGCGGGAAACCATGAGCAGTTCTTC

clone size: NA
D gene: TRBD2
J gene: TRBJ2-3
V gene: TRBV10-3
CDR3 protein: CAIGPGGSTDTQYF
CDR3 DNA: TGTGCCATCGGTCCGGGGGGATCCACAGATACGCAGTATTTT

clone size: few
D gene: TRBD2
J gene: TRBJ2-3
V gene: TRBV7-9
CDR3 protein: CASSLRGTSRVRGTDTQYF
CDR3 DNA: TGTGCCAGCAGCTTACGCGGGACTAGCCGGGTTAGGGGCACAGATACGCAGTATTTT

clone size: NA
D gene: NA
J gene: TRBJ2-7
V gene: TRBV7-9
CDR3 protein: CASSSEAPREYEQYF
CDR3 DNA: TGTGCCAGCAGCTCCGAGGCCCCCAGGGAATACGAGCAGTACTTC

clone size: NA
D gene: NA
J gene: TRBJ1-2
V gene: TRBV12-3/TRBV12-4
CDR3 protein: CASNHQGTNYGYTF
CDR3 DNA: TGTGCCAGCAATCACCAGGGGACTAACTATGGCTACACCTTC

clone size: few
D gene: NA
J gene: TRBJ1-2
V gene: TRBV7-9
CDR3 protein: CASSIRRSNYGYTF
CDR3 DNA: TGTGCCAGCAGCATCAGACGGAGTAACTATGGCTACACCTTC

clone size: NA
D gene: NA
J gene: TRBJ2-7
V gene: TRBV7-8
CDR3 protein: CASSPGGQSYEQYF
CDR3 DNA: TGTGCCAGCAGCCCCGGGGGACAGTCCTACGAGCAGTACTTC

clone size: NA
D gene: NA
J gene: TRBJ2-7
V gene: TRBV20-1
CDR3 protein: CSAPAWELDEQYF
CDR3 DNA: TGCAGTGCCCCGGCTTGGGAACTGGACGAGCAGTACTTC

clone size: NA
D gene: TRBD2
J gene: TRBJ2-5
V gene: TRBV11-2
CDR3 protein: CASSPGTSFETQYF
CDR3 DNA: TGTGCCAGCAGCCCTGGGACTAGCTTTGAGACCCAGTACTTC

clone size: NA
D gene: NA
J gene: TRBJ1-1
V gene: TRBV7-2
CDR3 protein: CASTPRAQGGGGRTEAFF
CDR3 DNA: TGTGCCAGCACCCCTCGCGCCCAGGGAGGGGGAGGGCGGACTGAAGCTTTCTTT

clone size: NA
D gene: TRBD2
J gene: TRBJ2-1
V gene: TRBV5-1
CDR3 protein: CASSTGTSDLNEQFF
CDR3 DNA: TGCGCCAGCAGCACCGGGACTAGCGACCTCAATGAGCAGTTCTTC

clone size: NA
D gene: TRBD1
J gene: TRBJ2-2
V gene: TRBV2
CDR3 protein: CASSVTGRNGELFF
CDR3 DNA: TGTGCCAGCAGTGTGACAGGGCGGAACGGGGAGCTGTTTTTT

clone size: NA
D gene: NA
J gene: TRBJ2-7
V gene: TRBV29-1
CDR3 protein: CSARDGYEQYF
CDR3 DNA: TGCAGCGCACGGGACGGCTACGAGCAGTACTTC

clone size: few
D gene: NA
J gene: TRBJ1-3
V gene: TRBV7-9
CDR3 protein: CASGGNTIYF
CDR3 DNA: TGTGCCAGCGGCGGGAACACCATATATTTT

clone size: few
D gene: TRBD2
J gene: TRBJ2-1
V gene: TRBV6-2/TRBV6-3
CDR3 protein: CASSYPPGGRARNEQFF
CDR3 DNA: TGTGCCAGCAGTTACCCCCCTGGCGGGAGGGCCCGCAATGAGCAGTTCTTC